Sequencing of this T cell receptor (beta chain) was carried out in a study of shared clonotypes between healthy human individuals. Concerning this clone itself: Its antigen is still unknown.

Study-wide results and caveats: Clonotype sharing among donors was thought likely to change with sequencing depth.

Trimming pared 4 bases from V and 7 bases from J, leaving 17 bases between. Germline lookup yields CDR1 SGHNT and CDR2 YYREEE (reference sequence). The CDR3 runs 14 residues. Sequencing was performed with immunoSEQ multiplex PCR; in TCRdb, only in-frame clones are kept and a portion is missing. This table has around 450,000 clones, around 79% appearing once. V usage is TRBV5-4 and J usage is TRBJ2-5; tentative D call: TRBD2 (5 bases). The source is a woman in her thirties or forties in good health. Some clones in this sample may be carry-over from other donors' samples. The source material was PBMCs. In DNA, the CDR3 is TGTGCCAGCAGCCCGGAAGGGTTCGCGGGGACCCAGTACTTC. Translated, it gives CASSPEGFAGTQYF.